The 32 T cell receptor beta chains reported below all come from one sample, sequenced in a study of OX40 agonist ivuxolimab in advanced cancers. TCRdb keeps only in-frame clones here, not all; method: immunoSEQ multiplex PCR. The sample consists of roughly 75,000 clones, more than 70% of them appearing once. This material consisted of CD4+ or CD8+ T cells sorted from blood, taken in a trial of the OX40 agonist ivuxolimab. The source of these receptors is an adult with an advanced solid tumor such as melanoma, head and neck, liver or kidney cancer.

The chain has TRBV4-1 and TRBJ1-4; D uncertain. The CDR3 is 14 residues long. V dropped 2 bases and J dropped 6 bases, with 10 bases sitting between them. Germline V gene lookup returns CDR1 MGHRA and CDR2 YSYEKL. CDR3 loop: CASSQTTSHEKLFF. CDR3 DNA: TGCGCCAGCAGCCAAACGACCAGCCATGAAAAACTGTTTTTT.

The rearrangement uses TRBV10-3 and TRBJ2-2, with unresolved D. CDR3 length: 13 residues. Deletions cut 0 bases from V and 8 bases from J, with 7 bases between. Germline V gives CDR1 ENHRY, CDR2 SYGVKD. CDR3 sequence: CAISESPNGELFF. For the CDR3, the DNA is TGTGCCATCAGTGAGTCCCCCAATGGGGAGCTGTTTTTT.

V usage is TRBV6-1 and J usage is TRBJ1-1; D may be TRBD1 (5 bases). V gave up 6 bases and J gave up 6 bases, with 17 bases separating them. The CDR3 covers 14 residues. CDR1 MNHNS and CDR2 SASEGT come from the germline V gene. The CDR3 region is CASSYRGFKAEAFF. CDR3 nucleotide sequence: TGTGCCAGCAGCTATAGGGGATTCAAGGCTGAAGCTTTCTTT.

This chain uses TRBV6-5 with TRBJ1-2, with 9 bases that match TRBD1. Trimming cost V 6 bases and J 4 bases; bases outside gene matches: 9. From germline, CDR1 is MNHEY and CDR2 SVGAGI. This CDR3 has 15 residues. The CDR3 sequence is CASRVTGGGGYGYTF. The CDR3 region has the DNA TGTGCCAGCAGGGTTACAGGGGGCGGCGGCTATGGCTACACCTTC.

The rearrangement joins TRBV11-1 to TRBJ2-3; D is perhaps TRBD1 or TRBD2 (5 bases each). CDR3 length: 16 amino acids. Per the germline V gene, CDR1 is SGHAT and CDR2 is FQDESV (reference sequence). The V and J ends lost 5 bases and 2 bases respectively, with 17 bases between them. CDR3 DNA: TGTGCCAGCAGCAGCCGGGACCCGCTTAACACAGATACGCAGTATTTT. This sequence encodes CASSSRDPLNTDTQYF. Supplemented by reference TRBV11-1 and TRBJ2-3, the full variable domain reads EAEVAQSPRYKITEKSQAVAFWCDPISGHATLYWYRQILGQGPELLVQFQDESVVDDSQLPKDRFSAERLKGVDSTLKIQPAELGDSAMYLCASSSRDPLNTDTQYFGPGTRLTVL.

The chain has TRBV30 and TRBJ2-7; TRBD1 is a possible D gene (5 bases). CDR3 size: 14 residues. V dropped 0 bases and J dropped 6 bases, with 15 bases sitting between them. The germline V gene encodes CDR1 GTSNPN and CDR2 SVGIG (reference sequence). The CDR3 DNA sequence: TGTGCCTGGAGTGTCGATTGGGGCCCGAGCGAGCAGTACTTC. Its translation is CAWSVDWGPSEQYF. Variable domain in full (rest from reference TRBV30 and TRBJ2-7): SQTIHQWPATLVQPVGSPLSLECTVEGTSNPNLYWYRQAAGRGLQLLFYSVGIGQISSEVPQNLSASRPQDRQFILSSKKLLLSDSGFYLCAWSVDWGPSEQYFGPGTRLTVT.

There are a few counts of this clone. The genes are TRBV6-6 and TRBJ1-1, with D perhaps matching TRBD1 (6 bases). This CDR3 is built from 14 residues. The germline V gene encodes CDR1 MNHNY and CDR2 SVGAGI (reference sequence). The V gene lost 10 bases and the J gene lost 4 bases, with 19 bases spanning the gap. The CDR3 DNA is TGTGCCACCCTCGTCGGGGGGCAAATCACTGAAGCTTTCTTT. Translation gives CATLVGGQITEAFF.

This clone was seen a few times. Its ends do not fully match the called genes, so a read error is possible. The rearrangement joins TRBV30 to TRBJ1-2, with no clear D. The CDR3 loop spans 11 amino acids. The germline V gene has CDR1 GTSNPN and CDR2 SVGIG (reference sequence). CDR3 loop: CAWSEVRQKYF. In nucleotides, the CDR3 is TGTGCCTGGAGCGAAGTGCGTCAAAAATACTTC. Looking up the rest from reference TRBV30 and TRBJ1-2 gives the full variable domain: SQTIHQWPATLVQPVGSPLSLECTVEGTSNPNLYWYRQAAGRGLQLLFYSVGIGQISSEVPQNLSASRPQDRQFILSSKKLLLSDSGFYLCAWSEVRQKYFGSGTRLTVV.

This clone occurred once. This chain joins TRBV19 and TRBJ1-4; D remains ambiguous. Trimming shortened V by 1 base and J by 0 bases, and 9 bases separated the two germline ends. CDR3 length equals 16 residues. CDR1 and CDR2 from the germline V gene are LNHDA and SQIVND (reference sequence). The CDR3 is CASSIGRFATNEKLFF. CDR3 sequence (DNA): TGTGCCAGTAGTATAGGGCGGTTTGCAACTAATGAAAAACTGTTTTTT. The full variable domain, its missing parts supplied by reference TRBV19 and TRBJ1-4, is DGGITQSPKYLFRKEGQNVTLSCEQNLNHDAMYWYRQDPGQGLRLIYYSQIVNDFQKGDIAEGYSVSREKKESFPLTVTSAQKNPTAFYLCASSIGRFATNEKLFFGSGTQLSVL.

Concerning this clone: Other nucleotide sequences from this sample produce the same CDR3. V and J are TRBV15 and TRBJ2-5; D is undetermined. Germline loops: CDR1 LNHNV, CDR2 YYDKDF (reference sequence). Trimming cost V 0 bases and J 7 bases, with 6 bases left between them. This CDR3 has 12 amino acids. The CDR3 region has the DNA TGTGCCACCAGCAGAGATTTGGGGACCCAGTACTTC. The encoded protein is CATSRDLGTQYF.

The genes are TRBV4-1 and TRBJ2-5; perhaps TRBD1 as D (6 bases). This CDR3 contains 15 residues. CDR1 MGHRA and CDR2 YSYEKL come from the germline V gene. The germline V and J ends were trimmed by 1 base and 3 bases, with 12 bases remaining between them. The CDR3 DNA reads TGCGCCAGCAGCCAAGTGGGAACAGGGAAAGAGACCCAGTACTTC. Residues: CASSQVGTGKETQYF.

The chain couples TRBV5-1 to TRBJ1-3; D is ambiguous. The CDR3 consists of 14 residues. V lost 0 bases to trimming and J lost 4 bases, with 8 bases between them. Germline values: CDR1 SGHRS, CDR2 YFSETQ. The CDR3 nucleotides read TGCGCCAGCAGCTTGGCTGGGTTAGGAAACACCATATATTTT. Amino acid sequence: CASSLAGLGNTIYF.

The V and J genes are TRBV5-4 and TRBJ1-4, with no clear D. Trimming took 9 bases from V and 0 from J, leaving 18 bases between them. Germline loops: CDR1 SGHNT, CDR2 YYREEE (reference sequence). The CDR3 is 16 residues long. CDR3: CAIPPPPDTTNEKLFF. CDR3 DNA: TGTGCCATCCCACCCCCCCCCGACACAACTAATGAAAAACTGTTTTTT.

V usage is TRBV11-3 and J usage is TRBJ2-7; D might be TRBD2 (5 bases). Germline loops: CDR1 SGHNT, CDR2 YENEEA. The ends were cut back, 0 bases at V and 0 bases at J, with 15 bases in the middle. The length of the CDR3 is 17 residues. CDR3 in DNA: TGTGCCAGCAGCTTAGAGAGTGGACTTTCCGACTCCTACGAGCAGTACTTC. It yields the protein CASSLESGLSDSYEQYF. The variable domain in full, completed from reference TRBV11-3 and TRBJ2-7, reads EAGVVQSPRYKIIEKKQPVAFWCNPISGHNTLYWYLQNLGQGPELLIRYENEEAVDDSQLPKDRFSAERLKGVDSTLKIQPAELGDSAVYLCASSLESGLSDSYEQYFGPGTRLTVT.

The chain employs TRBV19 and TRBJ2-7, with D perhaps matching TRBD2 (6 bases). The ends were cut back, 4 bases at V and 1 base at J, with 11 bases in the middle. The CDR3 runs 14 residues. The germline V gene encodes CDR1 LNHDA and CDR2 SQIVND (reference sequence). The CDR3 coding sequence is TGTGCCAGTAGTACCCCGGGACTGTCCTACGAGCAGTACTTC. This codes for CASSTPGLSYEQYF.

The chain recombines TRBV4-1 with TRBJ2-5; TRBD2 is a possible D gene (5 bases). Looked up from germline, CDR1 is MGHRA and CDR2 is YSYEKL. Trimming left V 4 bases short and J 1 base short, with 13 bases between. The CDR3 totals 15 residues. The chain's CDR3 is CASSPLPGSQETQYF. The DNA of the CDR3 is TGCGCCAGCAGCCCCCTTCCGGGGAGCCAAGAGACCCAGTACTTC.

This clone was observed a few times. The V gene is TRBV10-3, the J gene TRBJ1-2; a possible D gene is TRBD1 (5 bases). CDR1 is ENHRY and CDR2 is SYGVKD in the germline V gene. The germline V and J ends were trimmed by 0 bases and 6 bases, with 5 bases remaining between them. The CDR3 covers 12 residues. The DNA for the CDR3 is TGTGCCATCAGTGAGTCGGGGGATGGCTACACCTTC. Its protein product is CAISESGDGYTF.

This chain joins TRBV27 and TRBJ2-1, with D possibly matching TRBD1 (5 bases). The CDR3 totals 14 residues. With 7 bases removed from V and 5 bases from J, the gap between germline ends came to 15 bases. Germline CDR1 MNHEY, CDR2 SMNVEV (reference sequence). In DNA, the CDR3 is TGTGCCAGCAAACAGTTTTTGGGGCACAATGAGCAGTTCTTC. This encodes CASKQFLGHNEQFF.

This clone appeared a single time. The chain recombines TRBV2 with TRBJ1-3; D perhaps matches TRBD1 (5 bases). The CDR3 sequence is 16 residues long. V was trimmed by 2 bases and J by 4 bases, leaving 15 bases between them. Per germline, CDR1 SNHLY and CDR2 FYNNEI. The CDR3 loop reads CASSENAGIRGNTIYF. The CDR3 nucleotides are TGTGCCAGCAGTGAAAACGCAGGGATCCGGGGAAACACCATATATTTT. Variable domain in full (rest from reference TRBV2 and TRBJ1-3): EPEVTQTPSHQVTQMGQEVILRCVPISNHLYFYWYRQILGQKVEFLVSFYNNEISEKSEIFDDQFSVERPDGSNFTLKIRSTKLEDSAMYFCASSENAGIRGNTIYFGEGSWLTVV.

The rearrangement links TRBV11-2 to TRBJ2-5; possibly TRBD1 or TRBD2 for D (5 bases each). The CDR3 sequence is 15 residues long. V was trimmed by 1 base and J by 1 base, leaving 10 bases between them. Per the germline V gene, CDR1 is SGHAT and CDR2 is FQNNGV. Written as DNA, the CDR3 is TGTGCCAGCAGCTTAGGGGGGTCCCTCCAAGAGACCCAGTACTTC. Translating it yields CASSLGGSLQETQYF.

In DNA form, the CDR3 reads TGTGCCAGCAGCTTAGTGTCTTACGAGCAGTACTTC. Translated: CASSLVSYEQYF. The chain joins TRBV11-1 to TRBJ2-7; D is uncertain. The CDR3 runs 12 residues. Trimming cost V 1 base and J 4 bases, with 5 bases left between them. CDR1 and CDR2 (germline): SGHAT, FQDESV (reference sequence).

This chain uses TRBV6-5 with TRBJ2-7, with TRBD2 matching 8 bases. CDR1 and CDR2 from the germline V gene are MNHEY and SVGAGI. This CDR3 is 14 amino acids long. V shed 0 bases and J 5 bases; nucleotides not matched to a gene: 3. The CDR3 DNA sequence: TGTGCCAGCAGTTACTCTGGCGGGAGGAACGAGCAGTACTTC. Protein sequence: CASSYSGGRNEQYF.

The chain joins TRBV11-2 to TRBJ2-1, with 7 bases aligning to TRBD1. This CDR3 is 12 amino acids long. Germline CDR1 is SGHAT and CDR2 is FQNNGV. The V segment lost 6 bases and the J segment 6 bases; nucleotides outside the gene matches: 2. The CDR3 protein is CASRSGGNEQFF. CDR3 nucleotide sequence: TGTGCCAGCAGATCAGGGGGCAATGAGCAGTTCTTC.

The chain combines TRBV29-1 with TRBJ2-1; D is perhaps TRBD1 or TRBD2 (5 bases each). The CDR3 has 15 amino acids. Germline lookup yields CDR1 SQVTM and CDR2 ANQGSEA. V was clipped by 4 bases and J by 10 bases, with 23 bases between them. CDR3 residues: CSVAVFGTRGREQFF. In nucleotides, the CDR3 is TGCAGCGTTGCGGTTTTCGGGACCCGCGGCAGAGAGCAGTTCTTC.

V gene TRBV5-4 combines with J gene TRBJ2-1, with D possibly being TRBD1 (6 bases). The V gene's germline CDR1 is SGHNT and CDR2 YYREEE (reference sequence). Trimming left V 3 bases short and J 0 bases short, with 10 bases between. The CDR3 has 15 residues. CDR3 sequence: CASSSTGSSYNEQFF. In nucleotides, the CDR3 is TGTGCCAGCAGCTCTACAGGGAGCTCCTACAATGAGCAGTTCTTC.

V and J are TRBV6-5 and TRBJ1-1, with 8 bases fitting TRBD1. CDR3 length: 15 amino acids. Germline values: CDR1 MNHEY, CDR2 SVGAGI. Trimming took 5 bases from V and 5 from J; bases not matched to a gene: 10. The CDR3 sequence: CASSVDRGRRTEAFF. The CDR3 DNA follows: TGTGCCAGCAGTGTAGACAGGGGCAGAAGGACTGAAGCTTTCTTT.

The V and J genes are TRBV27 and TRBJ1-1; 10 bases map to TRBD1. Germline lookup yields CDR1 MNHEY and CDR2 SMNVEV (reference sequence). V dropped 0 bases and J dropped 5; count of bases not matched to a gene: 6. This CDR3 region has 16 residues. The CDR3 DNA follows: TGTGCCAGCAGTTTATCGGGACAGGGGAGGTCTACTGAAGCTTTCTTT. It encodes CASSLSGQGRSTEAFF.

The chain uses TRBV5-6 and TRBJ1-6, with TRBD1 identical over 7 bases. J was trimmed by 5 bases and V by 1 base; bases with no gene match: 3. The CDR3 spans 15 residues. Germline V CDR1 and CDR2: SGHDT, YYEEEE. The CDR3, as DNA: TGTGCCAGCAGCTTGTGGGACAGAGATAATTCACCCCTCCACTTT. It codes for CASSLWDRDNSPLHF. The variable domain in full, completed from reference TRBV5-6 and TRBJ1-6, reads DAGVTQSPTHLIKTRGQQVTLRCSPKSGHDTVSWYQQALGQGPQFIFQYYEEEERQRGNFPDRFSGHQFPNYSSELNVNALLLGDSALYLCASSLWDRDNSPLHFGNGTRLTVT.

The chain recombines TRBV10-1 with TRBJ2-3, with 12 bases fitting TRBD2. Germline lookup yields CDR1 WNHNN and CDR2 SYGVQD (reference sequence). The junction had 9 bases not matched to a gene; V was cut back by 6 bases and J by 5 bases. The CDR3 is 16 amino acids. Here the CDR3 DNA reads TGCGCCAGCAGCGACCTACTAGCGGGGGGAGTAGATACGCAGTATTTT. Translated: CASSDLLAGGVDTQYF.

V is TRBV18 and J is TRBJ1-3, with a weak D call TRBD1 (5 bases). Deletions cut 0 bases from V and 4 bases from J, with 13 bases between. The CDR3 spans 16 residues. Germline V CDR1 and CDR2: KGHSH, LQKENI. CDR3 residues: CASSPPSRGSGNTIYF. CDR3 DNA: TGTGCCAGCTCACCACCGTCGAGGGGATCAGGAAACACCATATATTTT.

The V gene is TRBV18, the J gene TRBJ1-1; D gene ambiguous. This CDR3 is 17 amino acids long. The germline V gene has CDR1 KGHSH and CDR2 LQKENI. The V gene lost 1 base and the J gene lost 2 bases, with 17 bases spanning the gap. The CDR3 region has the DNA TGTGCCAGCTCACCACGAACCCTAAGTAAACTAAACACTGAAGCTTTCTTT. As protein: CASSPRTLSKLNTEAFF.

The chain carries TRBV4-1 and TRBJ2-3; the D gene is possibly TRBD1 (5 bases). V lost 4 bases and J 2 bases, leaving 13 bases between the germline ends. Germline CDR1 reads MGHRA; CDR2 reads YSYEKL. The CDR3 is 15 residues long. CDR3 coding DNA: TGCGCCAGCAGCCTTTCTCAGGGTGCCACAGATACGCAGTATTTT. Protein: CASSLSQGATDTQYF.